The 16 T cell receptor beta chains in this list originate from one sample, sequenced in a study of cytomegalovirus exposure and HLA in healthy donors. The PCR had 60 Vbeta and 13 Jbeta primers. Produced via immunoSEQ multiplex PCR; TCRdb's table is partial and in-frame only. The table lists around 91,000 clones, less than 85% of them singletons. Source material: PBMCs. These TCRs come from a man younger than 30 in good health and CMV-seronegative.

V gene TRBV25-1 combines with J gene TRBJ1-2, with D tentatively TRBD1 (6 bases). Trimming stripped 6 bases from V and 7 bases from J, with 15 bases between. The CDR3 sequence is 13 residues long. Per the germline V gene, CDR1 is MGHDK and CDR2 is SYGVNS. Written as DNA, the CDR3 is TGTGCCAGCAGCCGGGGGGGCAGGGGTGGCTACACCTTC. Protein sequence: CASSRGGRGGYTF.

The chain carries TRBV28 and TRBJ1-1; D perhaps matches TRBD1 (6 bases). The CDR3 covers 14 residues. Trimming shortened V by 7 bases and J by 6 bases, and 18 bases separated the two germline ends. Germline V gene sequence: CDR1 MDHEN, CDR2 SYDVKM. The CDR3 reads CASKAGAVVAEAFF. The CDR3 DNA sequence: TGTGCCAGCAAGGCAGGGGCAGTTGTGGCTGAAGCTTTCTTT.

The CDR3 sequence: CASTREPGLAGFDEQFF. CDR3 coding DNA: TGCGCCAGCACCAGAGAACCGGGACTAGCGGGATTCGATGAGCAGTTCTTC. The gene calls are TRBV5-1 and TRBJ2-1, with 13 bases aligning to TRBD2. The germline V gene encodes CDR1 SGHRS and CDR2 YFSETQ. This CDR3 is 17 amino acids long. Germline trimming cut 6 bases from V and 8 bases from J; bases unmatched to any gene: 14.

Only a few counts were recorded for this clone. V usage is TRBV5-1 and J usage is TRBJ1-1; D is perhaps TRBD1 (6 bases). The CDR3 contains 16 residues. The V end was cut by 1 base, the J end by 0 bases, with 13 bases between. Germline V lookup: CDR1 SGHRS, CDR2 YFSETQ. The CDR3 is CASSLIPAGVNTEAFF. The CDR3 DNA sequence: TGCGCCAGCAGCTTGATACCGGCAGGGGTGAACACTGAAGCTTTCTTT.

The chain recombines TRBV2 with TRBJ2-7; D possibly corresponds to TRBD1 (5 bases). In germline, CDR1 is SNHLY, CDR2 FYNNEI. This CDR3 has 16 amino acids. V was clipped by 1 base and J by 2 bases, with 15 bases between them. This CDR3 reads CASSEVRRTLAYEQYF. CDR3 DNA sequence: TGTGCCAGCAGTGAAGTTCGCCGGACACTCGCCTACGAGCAGTACTTC.

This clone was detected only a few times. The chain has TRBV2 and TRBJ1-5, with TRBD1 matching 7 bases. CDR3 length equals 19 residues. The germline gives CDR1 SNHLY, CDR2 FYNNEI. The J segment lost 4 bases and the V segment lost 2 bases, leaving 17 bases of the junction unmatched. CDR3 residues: CASSESTISYGQVNQPQHF. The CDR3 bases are TGTGCCAGCAGTGAATCGACTATATCCTATGGACAGGTTAATCAGCCCCAGCATTTT.

The CDR3 loop reads CASSYQGGRYGYTF. CDR3 sequence (DNA): TGTGCCAGCAGTTACCAGGGGGGACGGTATGGCTACACCTTC. The J gene is TRBJ1-2, the V gene TRBV6-5, with 7 positions matching TRBD1. Unmatched junction bases numbered 5, after V lost 2 bases and J lost 5 bases. The V gene's germline CDR1 is MNHEY and CDR2 SVGAGI. The CDR3 sequence is 14 residues long.

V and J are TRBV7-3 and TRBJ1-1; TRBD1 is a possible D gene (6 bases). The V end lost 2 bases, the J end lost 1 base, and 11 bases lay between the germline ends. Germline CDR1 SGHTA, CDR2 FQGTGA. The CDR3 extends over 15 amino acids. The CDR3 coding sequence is TGTGCCAGCAGCTTAGACGGGACAAGGAACACTGAAGCTTTCTTT. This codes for CASSLDGTRNTEAFF.

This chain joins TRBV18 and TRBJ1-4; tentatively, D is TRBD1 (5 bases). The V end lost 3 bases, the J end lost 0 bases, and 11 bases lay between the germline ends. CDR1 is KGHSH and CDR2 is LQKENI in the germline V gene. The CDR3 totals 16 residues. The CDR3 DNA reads TGTGCCAGCTCACCTTCCACGGGGGCAACTAATGAAAAACTGTTTTTT. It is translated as CASSPSTGATNEKLFF.

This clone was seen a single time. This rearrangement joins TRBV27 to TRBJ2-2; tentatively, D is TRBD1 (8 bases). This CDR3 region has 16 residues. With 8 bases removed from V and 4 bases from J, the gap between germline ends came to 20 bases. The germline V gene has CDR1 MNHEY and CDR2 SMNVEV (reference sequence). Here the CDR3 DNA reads TGTGCCAGCGCCCGGATAAGCGGGACAGGCACCGGGGAGCTGTTTTTT. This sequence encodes CASARISGTGTGELFF.

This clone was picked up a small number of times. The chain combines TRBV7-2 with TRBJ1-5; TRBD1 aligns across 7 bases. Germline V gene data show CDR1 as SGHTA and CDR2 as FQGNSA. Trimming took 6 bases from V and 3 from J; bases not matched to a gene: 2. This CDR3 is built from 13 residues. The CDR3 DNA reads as TGTGCCAGCAGTGACAGGGCCAATCAGCCCCAGCATTTT. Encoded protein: CASSDRANQPQHF.

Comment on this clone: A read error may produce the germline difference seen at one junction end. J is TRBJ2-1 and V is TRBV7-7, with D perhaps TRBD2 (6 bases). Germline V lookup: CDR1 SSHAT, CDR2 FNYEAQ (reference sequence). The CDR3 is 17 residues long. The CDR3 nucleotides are TGTGCTAGCAGCCGTCTCCTTAGCGGCCTCAACGACAATGAGCAGTTCTTC. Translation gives CASSRLLSGLNDNEQFF.

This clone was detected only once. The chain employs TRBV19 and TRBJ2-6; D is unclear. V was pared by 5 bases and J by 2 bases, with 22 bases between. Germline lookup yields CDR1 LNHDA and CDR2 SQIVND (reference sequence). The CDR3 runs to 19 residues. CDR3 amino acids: CASSSHSGPPGAGANVLTF. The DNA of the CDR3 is TGTGCCAGTAGTTCACACAGTGGCCCACCTGGTGCTGGGGCCAACGTCCTGACTTTC.

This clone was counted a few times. The CDR3 protein is CASSLGGNYEQYF. The CDR3 nucleotides read TGTGCCAGCAGCTTAGGCGGAAACTACGAGCAGTACTTC. The chain couples TRBV7-8 to TRBJ2-7, with D unresolved. Trimming took 1 base from V and 3 from J, leaving 7 bases between them. Germline CDR1 and CDR2: SGHVS and FQNEAQ. The CDR3 loop spans 13 amino acids.

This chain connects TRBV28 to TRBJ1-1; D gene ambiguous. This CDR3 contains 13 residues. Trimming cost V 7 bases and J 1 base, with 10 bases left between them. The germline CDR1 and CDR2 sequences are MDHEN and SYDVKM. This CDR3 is CASTTPPNTEAFF. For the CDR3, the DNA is TGTGCCAGCACCACACCTCCGAACACTGAAGCTTTCTTT.

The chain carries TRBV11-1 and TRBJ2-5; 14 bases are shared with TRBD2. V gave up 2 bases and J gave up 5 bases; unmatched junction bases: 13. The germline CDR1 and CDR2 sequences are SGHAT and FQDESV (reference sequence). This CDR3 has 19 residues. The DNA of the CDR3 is TGTGCCAGCAGCTTAATGGGACTAGCGGGAGAAGTAGGTCGGGAGACCCAGTACTTC. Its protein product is CASSLMGLAGEVGRETQYF.